Listed below are T cell receptor beta chains from one sample, sequenced in a study of T cells in Graves' hyperthyroidism and ophthalmopathy. Each CDR3 protein is one row after TCRdb ran MiXCR on the multiplex PCR reads. Of hundreds of thousands of distinct CDR3 sequences in the sample, approximately 17% were seen once. Sample: blood. The receptors originated from a woman aged 18-29 years with Graves' ophthalmopathy. The CDR3 runs from the conserved cysteine through the conserved F or W. The D gene is left open where the match is weak. Expanded clones get a size class; other rows say once, few or many, or leave the size out.

clone_size	j_call	d_call	v_call	cdr3_nt	cdr3_aa
.	TRBJ2-2	.	TRBV7-6	TGTGCTAGCAGCTTAAACCTCGGGGAGAACACCGGGGAGCTGTTTTTT	CASSLNLGENTGELFF
many	TRBJ2-5	.	TRBV3-1	TGTGCCAGCAGCCAAAATCAAGAGACCCAGTACTTC	CASSQNQETQYF
many	TRBJ2-7	.	TRBV12-3/TRBV12-4	TGTGCCAGCAGTTCTCCGGGCGGCAGGGGACCTGACGAGCAGTACTTC	CASSSPGGRGPDEQYF
many	TRBJ1-4	.	TRBV30	TGTGCCTGGAAGCGGGACACTATCAAAACTAATGAAAAACTGTTTTTT	CAWKRDTIKTNEKLFF
.	TRBJ2-2	TRBD2	TRBV4-1	TGCGCCAGCAGCCCCGGGGGACTAGCGGGGGGGCCAAACACCGGGGAGCTGTTTTTT	CASSPGGLAGGPNTGELFF
.	TRBJ2-1	TRBD1	TRBV5-1	TGCGCCAGCAGCCTAACCTGGACAGGGCTCAATGAGCAGTTCTTC	CASSLTWTGLNEQFF
many	TRBJ2-5	TRBD2	TRBV28	TGTGCCAGCAGTCCTCTCCGAGGTAGCGGGGAGCAAGAGACCCAGTACTTC	CASSPLRGSGEQETQYF
many	TRBJ1-1	TRBD1	TRBV4-2	TGTGCCAGCAGCCAAGACAGGGGGCCGGGCACTGAAGCTTTCTTT	CASSQDRGPGTEAFF
many	TRBJ1-1	.	TRBV28	TGTGCCAGCGATTCGGGGGGAACTGAAGCTTTCTTT	CASDSGGTEAFF
many	TRBJ1-2	.	TRBV30	TGTGCCTGGAGTGTACGGCCCGTGGGCTACACCTTC	CAWSVRPVGYTF
few	TRBJ1-2	TRBD1	TRBV30	TGTGCCTGGAGTGTACCCGGGACAGCCTATGGCTACACCTTC	CAWSVPGTAYGYTF
.	TRBJ1-3	.	TRBV3-1	TGTGCCAGCAGCCAAGATGGCGGCAGCGACAACTATTTT	CASSQDGGSDNYF
many	TRBJ2-1	TRBD1	TRBV5-8	TGTGCCAGCAGCTTGGGGGACAGCTCCTACAATGAGCAGTTCTTC	CASSLGDSSYNEQFF
many	TRBJ2-1	.	TRBV10-3	TGTGCCATCAGTGAGTCGGGGAATGAGCAGTTCTTC	CAISESGNEQFF
few	TRBJ1-1	.	TRBV6-1	TGTGCCAGCATAACAACCGGGATCGCTGAAGCTTTCTTT	CASITTGIAEAFF
many	TRBJ1-4	TRBD1	TRBV2	TGTGCCAGCAGCTCAGGACAGGGGGCCGTTAATGAAAAACTGTTTTTT	CASSSGQGAVNEKLFF
few	TRBJ2-3	TRBD1	TRBV15	TGTGCCACCAGCAGAGCGGGACAGCCTACGCAGTATTTT	CATSRAGQPTQYF
many	TRBJ2-3	.	TRBV7-2	TGTGCCAGCAGCTTAGAAAGTAGTCGGGACGATACGCAGTATTTT	CASSLESSRDDTQYF
few	TRBJ2-7	TRBD2	TRBV20-1	TGCAGTGCTAGTACCCCGGGACTAGGTCGCTACGAGCAGTACTTC	CSASTPGLGRYEQYF
many	TRBJ2-5	.	TRBV2	TGTGCCAGCAGGATTATCCCCTCACAAGAGACCCAGTACTTC	CASRIIPSQETQYF
.	TRBJ2-1	.	TRBV28	TGTGCCAGCAGTTTACCTATCCTATCGAAGAACAATGAGCAGTTCTTC	CASSLPILSKNNEQFF
.	TRBJ2-5	TRBD2	TRBV6-1	TGTGCCAGCGGAGAGCCAGCGGGAGGGTTGAAGACCCAGTACTTC	CASGEPAGGLKTQYF
.	TRBJ1-6	.	TRBV28	TGTGCCAGCAGCCCGGGACGGGAAGATTCACCCCTCCACTTT	CASSPGREDSPLHF
many	TRBJ1-1	.	TRBV4-1	TGCGCCAGCAGCCAAGATGCGGGGGACACTGAAGCTTTCTTT	CASSQDAGDTEAFF
many	TRBJ2-5	.	TRBV28	TGTGCCAGCAGTGGCAGGGGAGCTGGGGGTGGCTTTAAGCAAGAGACCCAGTACTTC	CASSGRGAGGGFKQETQYF
few	TRBJ2-7	.	TRBV9	TGTGCCAGCAGCGTAGCAGCGCTTTCCTCCTACGAGCAGTACTTC	CASSVAALSSYEQYF
.	TRBJ2-4	TRBD1	TRBV19	TGTGCCAGTAGTATCGGGACAGGGGTCAACATTCAGTACTTC	CASSIGTGVNIQYF
few	TRBJ1-1	.	TRBV5-1	TGCGCCAGCAGCCAATACCAGCTGAACACTGAAGCTTTCTTT	CASSQYQLNTEAFF
few	TRBJ2-7	TRBD1	TRBV19	TGTGCCAGTAGTATGTTTCCGACAGGGGGCGACGAGCAGTACTTC	CASSMFPTGGDEQYF
.	TRBJ2-5	.	TRBV4-1	TGCGCCAGCAGCCAAGAAGCCAGTCAAGAGACCCAGTACTTC	CASSQEASQETQYF